This T cell receptor beta chain was sequenced for a study of blood T cell repertoires in COVID-19. Germline V gene lookup returns CDR1 MGHRA and CDR2 YSYEKL. CDR3 length: 16 residues. V shed 3 bases and J shed 3 bases, with 14 bases lying between them. The repertoire was sequenced with immunoSEQ multiplex PCR; TCRdb's copy has only in-frame clones and lacks some. The table lists 300,000 to 350,000 clones, around nine tenths of them singletons, with about 7% in the top ten. The chain uses TRBV4-1 and TRBJ1-4; D is possibly TRBD1 (6 bases). The clonotype comes from a woman in her 70s with COVID-19, enrolled during active disease. Sequencing was performed on peripheral blood. The CDR3 region has the DNA TGCGCCAGCAGCCATCTCACAGGGCCTTCTAATGAAAAACTGTTTTTT. Protein product: CASSHLTGPSNEKLFF.